The 15 T cell receptor beta chains in this list originate from one sample, sequenced in a study of PD-1 blockade in mismatch repair-deficient tumors. Measured with immunoSEQ multiplex PCR; TCRdb has only the in-frame clones, and not every one. The sample yields around 23,000 clones, about 83% seen once. Source: peripheral blood, taken 12 weeks after starting pembrolizumab. These receptors were obtained from an adult with mismatch repair-deficient cancer.

Note on this clone: Other DNA sequences in the same sample also yield this CDR3. This chain connects TRBV6-6 to TRBJ2-7, with 8 bases fitting TRBD2. CDR1 is MNHNY and CDR2 is SVGAGI in the germline V gene (reference sequence). Trimming took 7 bases from V and 2 from J; bases not matched to a gene: 4. The CDR3 runs 13 residues. The CDR3 here is CASTTSGTYEQYF. CDR3 nucleotides: TGTGCCAGCACTACTAGCGGAACCTACGAGCAGTACTTC.

This rearrangement joins TRBV5-1 to TRBJ2-7; the match to TRBD1 covers 9 bases. CDR1 and CDR2 (germline): SGHRS, YFSETQ. The ends lost 4 bases at V and 2 bases at J; junction bases unmatched: 7. This CDR3 is 15 amino acids long. The DNA for the CDR3 is TGCGCCAGCAGCCCCCGGGACAGGGATGCCTACGAGCAGTACTTC. Translation gives CASSPRDRDAYEQYF.

This clone appeared a few times. This chain joins TRBV27 and TRBJ2-7, with 7 bases identical to TRBD1. This CDR3 has 13 amino acids. J was trimmed by 7 bases and V by 4 bases; bases with no gene match: 7. Germline values: CDR1 MNHEY, CDR2 SMNVEV (reference sequence). The CDR3 is CASSYTGAGEQYF. The CDR3 nucleotides read TGTGCCAGCAGTTATACAGGGGCGGGTGAGCAGTACTTC.

The J gene is TRBJ2-3, the V gene TRBV10-3, with a weak D call TRBD2 (5 bases). Trimming left V 0 bases short and J 2 bases short, with 6 bases between. CDR1 and CDR2 (germline): ENHRY, SYGVKD. This CDR3 contains 14 residues. The CDR3 DNA follows: TGTGCCATCAGTGAGTCGAGGGACACAGATACGCAGTATTTT. It is translated as CAISESRDTDTQYF.

The CDR3 DNA reads as TGTGCCAGCTCACTTAACAGGGAGGCCAATCAGCCCCAGCATTTT. It encodes CASSLNREANQPQHF. The chain carries TRBV18 and TRBJ1-5, with D tentatively TRBD1 (6 bases). In germline, CDR1 is KGHSH, CDR2 LQKENI. The V end lost 4 bases, the J end lost 3 bases, and 13 bases lay between the germline ends. The CDR3 is 15 amino acids. Complete variable domain (other parts from reference TRBV18 and TRBJ1-5): NAGVMQNPRHLVRRRGQEARLRCSPMKGHSHVYWYRQLPEEGLKFMVYLQKENIIDESGMPKERFSAEFPKEGPSILRIQQVVRGDSAAYFCASSLNREANQPQHFGDGTRLSIL.

The chain joins TRBV5-1 to TRBJ2-5, with D possibly being TRBD2 (5 bases). This CDR3 has 15 residues. V lost 0 bases and J lost 5, with 14 bases in between. Per the germline V gene, CDR1 is SGHRS and CDR2 is YFSETQ. As DNA, the CDR3 is TGCGCCAGCAGCTTGGGGTTTTCAGAGCGGGAGACCCAGTACTTC. This sequence encodes CASSLGFSERETQYF.

This clone was detected a few times. The rearrangement uses TRBV6-7 and TRBJ1-5; D not resolved. TRBV6-7 is annotated as an ORF whose role is uncertain. V gave up 2 bases and J gave up 3 bases, with 5 bases separating them. This CDR3 is 13 amino acids long. The CDR3 region is CASSYPHNQPQHF. The CDR3, as DNA: TGTGCCAGCAGTTACCCACACAATCAGCCCCAGCATTTT.

V usage is TRBV29-1 and J usage is TRBJ2-3; tentative D call: TRBD1 (5 bases). CDR1 is SQVTM and CDR2 is ANQGSEA in the germline V gene. Trimming took off 2 bases at V and 4 bases at J, with 19 bases between the two ends. The CDR3 covers 16 residues. The CDR3 sequence: CSVERGKGRVADTQYF. The CDR3 nucleotides read TGCAGCGTTGAAAGGGGAAAGGGCAGGGTTGCAGATACGCAGTATTTT.

The rearrangement links TRBV5-1 to TRBJ2-7; 9 bases fit TRBD1. This CDR3 is 16 amino acids long. V lost 0 bases and J lost 2; bases outside the gene matches: 6. From germline, CDR1 is SGHRS and CDR2 YFSETQ. CDR3 in DNA: TGCGCCAGCAGCTTGGGGACAGGGGTGAGCGCCTACGAGCAGTACTTC. Translated, it gives CASSLGTGVSAYEQYF.

V gene TRBV30 combines with J gene TRBJ2-7, with D perhaps matching TRBD2 (6 bases). V lost 1 base and J lost 7, with 20 bases in between. The CDR3 loop spans 15 amino acids. CDR1 is GTSNPN, CDR2 SVGIG, per germline (reference sequence). DNA for the CDR3: TGTGCCTGGAGTGATAATGGTCCCAAACGGGGGGAGCAGTACTTC. It codes for CAWSDNGPKRGEQYF. The full variable domain, in which reference TRBV30 and TRBJ2-7 provide the parts outside the CDR3, is SQTIHQWPATLVQPVGSPLSLECTVEGTSNPNLYWYRQAAGRGLQLLFYSVGIGQISSEVPQNLSASRPQDRQFILSSKKLLLSDSGFYLCAWSDNGPKRGEQYFGPGTRLTVT.

The gene calls are TRBV19 and TRBJ2-1; possible D gene TRBD2, 6 bases. This CDR3 spans 13 amino acids. Germline V gene lookup returns CDR1 LNHDA and CDR2 SQIVND (reference sequence). V was cut by 10 bases and J by 1 base, with 11 bases left in between. This CDR3 is CATGGASYNEQFF. Written as DNA, the CDR3 is TGTGCCACCGGGGGAGCGTCCTACAATGAGCAGTTCTTC.

The chain is built from TRBV5-1 and TRBJ2-5; D may be TRBD1 (6 bases). Trimming shortened V by 0 bases and J by 4 bases, and 16 bases separated the two germline ends. The germline CDR1 and CDR2 sequences are SGHRS and YFSETQ. The CDR3 runs to 16 residues. The CDR3 nucleotides are TGCGCCAGCAGCTTGGATGCAGGGCACAGGGCAGAGACCCAGTACTTC. It specifies CASSLDAGHRAETQYF. Supplemented by reference TRBV5-1 and TRBJ2-5, the full variable domain reads KAGVTQTPRYLIKTRGQQVTLSCSPISGHRSVSWYQQTPGQGLQFLFEYFSETQRNKGNFPGRFSGRQFSNSRSEMNVSTLELGDSALYLCASSLDAGHRAETQYFGPGTRLLVL.

This chain connects TRBV30 to TRBJ2-1; 7 nucleotides line up with TRBD1. CDR1 and CDR2 (germline): GTSNPN, SVGIG (reference sequence). The CDR3 has 14 residues. V lost 0 bases and J lost 12; bases outside the gene matches: 11. The CDR3 is CAWSVLRQGRGQFF. The CDR3, as DNA: TGTGCCTGGAGTGTACTGAGACAGGGACGGGGGCAGTTCTTC.

The chain is built from TRBV4-1 and TRBJ2-5; D is uncertain. The CDR3 totals 16 residues. The V gene's germline CDR1 is MGHRA and CDR2 YSYEKL. Trimming took 0 bases from V and 5 from J, leaving 16 bases between them. Here the CDR3 DNA reads TGCGCCAGCAGCCAAGAAACTTTTTTCAGTAAGGAGACCCAGTACTTC. It codes for CASSQETFFSKETQYF.

CDR3 nucleotide sequence: TGTGCCAGCAGCCCCGCCCCCTTCGATACGCAGTATTTT. This translates into CASSPAPFDTQYF. The rearrangement links TRBV7-9 to TRBJ2-3, with D unresolved. This CDR3 is 13 amino acids long. V was clipped by 5 bases and J by 6 bases, with 12 bases between them. The germline V gene has CDR1 SEHNR and CDR2 FQNEAQ (reference sequence).